The clone carrying this T cell receptor beta chain appeared a few times. Its cognate antigen is unknown. The TCR beta cDNA libraries contained unique molecular identifiers. The yield from around 1 to 10 million T cells was roughly 0.5 million cDNA molecules in total. One entry per CDR3 protein results from TCRdb running MiXCR on the PCR reads. This repertoire shows about 500,000 distinct CDR3 sequences, nearly 45% found once; its top ten account for 9% to 13%. This record comes from a study of post-analysis software for immune sequencing data. Turning to the study itself: Included courses were relapsing-remitting and secondary progressive multiple sclerosis; progressive-relapsing multiple sclerosis was also included.

Study-level points and caveats: Controls' normalized Chao1 diversity significantly exceeded that of multiple sclerosis patients. Same-batch samples co-clustered strongly by F measure. Roughly 5 TRBV segments, TRBV5-6, TRBV5-1 and TRBV20-1 among them, were found more frequent in patients than controls.

The CDR3 runs 15 residues. Germline V gene data show CDR1 as LGHNA and CDR2 as YNFKEQ. Unmatched junction bases numbered 4, after V lost 0 bases and J lost 2 bases. This TCR was sampled from a girl aged 10 to 17 with multiple sclerosis. The chain recombines TRBV4-2 with TRBJ2-7, with 7 nucleotides matching TRBD1. What was sequenced was blood. CDR3 region: CASSQERTGTYEQYF. DNA of the CDR3: TGTGCCAGCAGCCAAGAAAGGACAGGTACCTACGAGCAGTACTTC.